The entry below gives a single T cell receptor (beta chain) sequence along with its context. Antigen unknown. The length of the CDR3 is 15 residues. The J segment lost 10 bases and the V segment lost 3 bases, leaving 13 bases of the junction unmatched. Germline CDR1 SGDLS, CDR2 YYNGEE. The sample is drawn from a study of T cell responses to AZD1222 COVID-19 vaccine. Findings and caveats of the study: Spike-specific TCR breadth and depth both grew after two AZD1222 doses. Samples come after the peak T cell response, not at day 14.

Repertoires were generated with immunoSEQ multiplex PCR, while TCRdb's copy carries only in-frame clones and drops some. Here the sample spans over 60,000 clones, 70% to 90% being singletons. The sample in question was peripheral blood, obtained 28 days after the second dose of the MenACWY control vaccine. This receptor was obtained from an adult who received the MenACWY meningococcal vaccine as a control. The chain links TRBV9 to TRBJ2-1; the match to TRBD1 covers 7 bases. The CDR3 is CASSGQGYPSEEQFF. CDR3 nucleotide sequence: TGTGCCAGCAGCGGACAGGGATACCCCTCGGAGGAGCAGTTCTTC.